These 6 T cell receptor beta chains were sequenced from one sample in a study of blood T cell repertoires in COVID-19 (dated by TCRdb to 2020 to 2021). The library was obtained by the immunoSEQ multiplex PCR assay. Drawn from immuneACCESS, this table holds only the in-frame rearrangements with V and J called that TCRdb kept. Clones are partly lost; checked studies trace under half to an unresolved V gene and leave the rest unexplained. Recorded for this sample are under 350,000 clones; roughly 80% of them occurred a single time. The ten largest make up 7.5% to 10% of the sample. Input material: peripheral blood. These receptors were collected from a woman aged 50 to 60 who had recovered from COVID-19.

The rearrangement joins TRBV7-2 to TRBJ1-1; 8 positions agree with TRBD1. V was clipped by 4 bases and J by 5 bases; unmatched bases: 3. CDR1 is SGHTA and CDR2 is FQGNSA in the germline V gene. This CDR3 contains 13 residues. The CDR3 DNA reads as TGTGCCAGCAGCTCCCAGGGGGCTACTGAAGCTTTCTTT. This gives the protein CASSSQGATEAFF.

The genes are TRBV18 and TRBJ2-7; TRBD1 matches at 9 bases. Germline V gene sequence: CDR1 KGHSH, CDR2 LQKENI. The CDR3 loop spans 16 amino acids. V lost 0 bases and J lost 3; bases outside the gene matches: 6. DNA for the CDR3: TGTGCCAGCTCACCACCGGCAACAGGGGGCATCTACGAGCAGTACTTC. It yields the protein CASSPPATGGIYEQYF.

The chain links TRBV6-5 to TRBJ1-1; D perhaps matches TRBD1 (5 bases). V lost 7 bases and J lost 1, with 10 bases in between. Germline-derived CDR1 and CDR2 are MNHEY and SVGAGI. The CDR3 runs to 13 residues. CDR3 sequence (DNA): TGTGCCAGCATTCTAGGGGCGAACACTGAAGCTTTCTTT. It translates to CASILGANTEAFF.

The chain employs TRBV20-1 and TRBJ1-1, with 7 bases lining up with TRBD1. Trimming at V came to 6 bases and at J to 5 bases, leaving 3 bases not matched to a gene. This CDR3 has 11 residues. Germline CDR1 is DFQATT and CDR2 is SNEGSKA (reference sequence). CDR3 sequence reads: CSAPTGTEAFF. The CDR3 coding sequence is TGCAGTGCACCGACAGGGACTGAAGCTTTCTTT.

The chain employs TRBV10-3 and TRBJ1-1; the D gene is possibly TRBD1 (6 bases). CDR1 is ENHRY, CDR2 SYGVKD, per germline. Trimming shortened V by 4 bases and J by 1 base, and 13 bases separated the two germline ends. The CDR3 loop spans 15 amino acids. As DNA, the CDR3 is TGTGCCATCAGTGGGGGAGTAGGGGGGAACACTGAAGCTTTCTTT. The encoded protein is CAISGGVGGNTEAFF.

This clone was picked up a small number of times. The chain links TRBV3-1 (or the pseudogene TRBV3-2) to TRBJ2-1, with D perhaps matching TRBD2 (6 bases). There are 15 residues in the CDR3. Germline V CDR1 and CDR2: LGHDT, YNNKEL (reference sequence). V lost 4 bases, J lost 3 bases, and 13 bases lay in between. CDR3 DNA: TGTGCCAGCAGCCCGGGGGAGACGGTCTACAATGAGCAGTTCTTC. This gives the protein CASSPGETVYNEQFF.